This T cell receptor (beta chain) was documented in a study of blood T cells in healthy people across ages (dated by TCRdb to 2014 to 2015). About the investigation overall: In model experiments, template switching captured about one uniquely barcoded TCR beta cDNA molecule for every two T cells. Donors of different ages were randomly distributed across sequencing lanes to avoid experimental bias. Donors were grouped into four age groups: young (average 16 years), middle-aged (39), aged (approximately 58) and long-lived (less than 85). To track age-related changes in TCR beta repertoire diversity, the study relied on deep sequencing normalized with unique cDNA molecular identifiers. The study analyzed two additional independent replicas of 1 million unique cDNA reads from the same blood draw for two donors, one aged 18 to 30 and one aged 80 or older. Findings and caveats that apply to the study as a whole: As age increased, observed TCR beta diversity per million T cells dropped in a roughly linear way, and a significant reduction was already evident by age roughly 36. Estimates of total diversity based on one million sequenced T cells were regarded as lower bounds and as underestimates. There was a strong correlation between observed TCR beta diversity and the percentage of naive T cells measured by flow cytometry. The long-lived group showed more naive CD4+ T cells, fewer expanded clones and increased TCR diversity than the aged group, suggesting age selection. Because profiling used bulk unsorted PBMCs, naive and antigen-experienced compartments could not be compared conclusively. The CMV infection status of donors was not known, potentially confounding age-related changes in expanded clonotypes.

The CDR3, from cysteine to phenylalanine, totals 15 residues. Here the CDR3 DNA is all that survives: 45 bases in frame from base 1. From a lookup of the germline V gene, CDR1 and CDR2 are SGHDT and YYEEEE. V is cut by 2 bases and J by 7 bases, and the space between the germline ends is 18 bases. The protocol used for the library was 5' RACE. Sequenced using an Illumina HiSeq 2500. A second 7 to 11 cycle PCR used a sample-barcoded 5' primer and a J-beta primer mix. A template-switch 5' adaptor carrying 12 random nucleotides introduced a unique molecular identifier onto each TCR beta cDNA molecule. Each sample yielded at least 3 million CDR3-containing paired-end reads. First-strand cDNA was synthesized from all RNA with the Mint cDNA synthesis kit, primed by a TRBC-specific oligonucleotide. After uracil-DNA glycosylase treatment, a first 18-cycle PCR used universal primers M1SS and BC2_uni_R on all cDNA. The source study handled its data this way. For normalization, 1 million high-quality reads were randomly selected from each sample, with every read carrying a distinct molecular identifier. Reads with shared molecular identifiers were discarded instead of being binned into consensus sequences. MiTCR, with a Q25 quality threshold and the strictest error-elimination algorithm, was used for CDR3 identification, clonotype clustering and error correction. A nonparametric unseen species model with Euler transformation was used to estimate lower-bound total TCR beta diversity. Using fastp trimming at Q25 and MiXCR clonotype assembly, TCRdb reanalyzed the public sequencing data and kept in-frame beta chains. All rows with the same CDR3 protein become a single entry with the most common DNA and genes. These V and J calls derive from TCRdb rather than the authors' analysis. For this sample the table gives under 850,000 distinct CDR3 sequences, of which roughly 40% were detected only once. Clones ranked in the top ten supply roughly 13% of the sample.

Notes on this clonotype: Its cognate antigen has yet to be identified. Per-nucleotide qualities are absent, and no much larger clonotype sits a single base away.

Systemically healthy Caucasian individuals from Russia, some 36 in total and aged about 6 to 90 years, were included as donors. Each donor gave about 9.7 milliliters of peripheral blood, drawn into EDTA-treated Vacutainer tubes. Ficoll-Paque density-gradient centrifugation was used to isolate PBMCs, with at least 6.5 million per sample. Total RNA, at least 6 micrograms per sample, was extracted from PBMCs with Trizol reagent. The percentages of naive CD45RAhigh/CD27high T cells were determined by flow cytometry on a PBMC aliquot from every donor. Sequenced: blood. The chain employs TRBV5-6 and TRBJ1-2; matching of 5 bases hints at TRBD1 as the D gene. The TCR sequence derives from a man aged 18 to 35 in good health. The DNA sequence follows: TGTGCCAGCAGCTTCCCGGGACGCCTAACTAGTGGCTACACCTTC. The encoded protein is CASSFPGRLTSGYTF.